The 15 T cell receptor beta chains below come from one sample, sequenced in a study of spatial heterogeneity in lung cancer. Overall study results and limits: It was found that expanded intratumoral alpha and beta TCR counts tracked tumor mutation counts.

Their cognate antigens are unknown. Time point given: sample taken at primary tumor resection. Using its own MiXCR run on the 5' RACE reads, TCRdb lists one record per CDR3 protein. The sample contains about 28,000 distinct CDR3 sequences, 7.1% of which appear only once. The sample here was lung tumor tissue, taken at surgery. The receptors originated from a male donor with early-stage non-small cell lung cancer.

V usage is TRBV30 and J usage is TRBJ1-3; D is unclear. Per germline, CDR1 GTSNPN and CDR2 SVGIG (reference sequence). The CDR3 consists of 14 residues. Trimming removed 3 bases from V and 0 bases from J, with 9 bases in between. Here the CDR3 reads CAWRRGSSGNTIYF. CDR3 coding DNA: TGTGCCTGGAGAAGAGGGAGCTCTGGAAACACCATATATTTT.

V gene TRBV29-1 combines with J gene TRBJ2-3; 13 bases line up with TRBD2. The CDR3 totals 15 residues. The germline CDR1 and CDR2 sequences are SQVTM and ANQGSEA. V shed 6 bases, J shed 4 bases, and the junction held 7 bases outside the gene matches. CDR3 sequence (DNA): TGCAGCGTCCCGGGACTAGCGGGGATTGCAGATACGCAGTATTTT. Encoded protein: CSVPGLAGIADTQYF.

This clonotype was seen repeatedly, ten times or more. V usage is TRBV4-2 and J usage is TRBJ1-5; D uncertain. Germline CDR1 reads LGHNA; CDR2 reads YNFKEQ. CDR3 length: 14 residues. The V and J ends lost 2 bases and 5 bases respectively, with 10 bases between them. The CDR3 DNA is TGTGCCAGCAGCCAAATCGGTCGGGATCAGCCCCAGCATTTT. Its translation: CASSQIGRDQPQHF.

This clonotype was counted a few times. The chain has TRBV24-1 and TRBJ1-1; possibly TRBD1 for D (6 bases). The CDR3 is 14 amino acids. Trimming took 3 bases from V and 4 from J, leaving 11 bases between them. Germline CDR1 and CDR2: KGHDR and SFDVKD. CDR3 protein: CATSDGGLSTEAFF. The CDR3 DNA reads TGTGCCACCAGTGATGGGGGGCTTAGCACTGAAGCTTTCTTT.

In this sample, this clonotype turned up many times. The CDR3 coding sequence is TGCGCCAGCAGCCAAGATTGGACCAGGGGGCAAGATACGCAGTATTTT. As protein: CASSQDWTRGQDTQYF. The genes are TRBV4-1 and TRBJ2-3, with 8 bases identical to TRBD1. V dropped 0 bases and J dropped 5; count of bases not matched to a gene: 7. The germline CDR1 and CDR2 sequences are MGHRA and YSYEKL. The CDR3 extends over 16 amino acids.

By share of the sample, this clonotype is medium-sized. This sequence joins TRBV6-2 or TRBV6-3 and TRBJ1-3; D unclear. The V gene's germline CDR1 is MNHEY and CDR2 SVGEGT. Trimming removed 5 bases at V and 3 bases at J, with 2 bases between. The CDR3 runs to 11 residues. The CDR3 protein is CASSHGNTIYF. Written as DNA, the CDR3 is TGTGCCAGCAGTCATGGAAACACCATATATTTT.

The chain recombines TRBV4-3 with TRBJ2-1; 12 bases align to TRBD2. V dropped 1 base and J dropped 3; count of bases not matched to a gene: 4. This CDR3 region has 17 residues. Germline CDR1 is LGHNA and CDR2 is YSLEER. CDR3 bases: TGCGCCAGCAGCCAAGCCTCACTAGCGGGGGGCTACAATGAGCAGTTCTTC. The encoded protein is CASSQASLAGGYNEQFF.

This clonotype was detected ten times or more. Here the CDR3 DNA reads TGCGCCAGCAGCTTTACCGGGGAAGGCTACACCTTC. Translating it yields CASSFTGEGYTF. The V call is TRBV5-1, the J call TRBJ1-2; no firm D call. V was cut by 2 bases and J by 8 bases, with 10 bases left in between. CDR3 length equals 12 residues. Germline CDR1 SGHRS, CDR2 YFSETQ.

This clonotype was counted many times. The chain is built from TRBV7-9 and TRBJ2-1, with TRBD2 matching over 7 bases. The CDR3 has 13 amino acids. Germline V gene data show CDR1 as SEHNR and CDR2 as FQNEAQ (reference sequence). Trimming at V came to 6 bases and at J to 9 bases, leaving 8 bases not matched to a gene. The CDR3 region is CASRLPPGGEQFF. The CDR3, as DNA: TGTGCCAGCAGACTACCCCCGGGGGGTGAGCAGTTCTTC.

This clonotype has ten or more counts. The chain has TRBV7-2 and TRBJ2-7; D not certain. CDR3 length equals 12 residues. Per the germline V gene, CDR1 is SGHTA and CDR2 is FQGNSA. The ends were cut back, 5 bases at V and 6 bases at J, with 11 bases in the middle. CDR3 sequence (DNA): TGTGCCAGCAGCCCCCCGTGGTCCGAGCAGTACTTC. As protein: CASSPPWSEQYF.

The table lists this clonotype with a few counts. V gene TRBV29-1 combines with J gene TRBJ2-5; 8 bases fit TRBD2. CDR1 SQVTM and CDR2 ANQGSEA come from the germline V gene. There are 12 residues in the CDR3. Unmatched junction bases numbered 4, after V lost 7 bases and J lost 3 bases. This CDR3 is CSGLSGEETQYF. The CDR3 DNA sequence: TGCAGCGGACTTAGCGGGGAAGAGACCCAGTACTTC.

This clonotype has more than one count but fewer than ten. The chain uses TRBV7-9 and TRBJ1-1; TRBD1 matches at 9 bases. This CDR3 has 13 amino acids. With V trimmed by 5 bases and J by 4 bases, 2 bases remained unmatched. CDR1 SEHNR and CDR2 FQNEAQ come from the germline V gene (reference sequence). In DNA form, the CDR3 reads TGTGCCAGCAGCAACAGGGGGCCCACTGAAGCTTTCTTT. Protein: CASSNRGPTEAFF.

This clonotype was picked up many times. This rearrangement joins TRBV27 to TRBJ2-3; TRBD2 matches at 9 bases. The junction had 6 bases not matched to a gene; V was cut back by 1 base and J by 1 base. The V gene's germline CDR1 is MNHEY and CDR2 SMNVEV (reference sequence). CDR3 length equals 17 residues. The CDR3 DNA follows: TGTGCCAGCAGTTTATTTTCTAGCGGGGATCGCACAGATACGCAGTATTTT. This translates into CASSLFSSGDRTDTQYF.

This clonotype has at least ten counts. The chain is built from TRBV29-1 and TRBJ2-5, with TRBD1 matching 8 bases. V was pared by 6 bases and J by 3 bases, with 9 bases of the junction left unmatched. The CDR3 is 14 amino acids. Germline loops: CDR1 SQVTM, CDR2 ANQGSEA. CDR3 in DNA: TGCAGCGTGTTCAGGACAGGGCACGAAGAGACCCAGTACTTC. Its protein product is CSVFRTGHEETQYF.

The chain has TRBV20-1 and TRBJ1-6; possible D gene TRBD1, 6 bases. CDR3 length: 13 amino acids. Germline CDR1 DFQATT, CDR2 SNEGSKA (reference sequence). V was shortened by 0 bases and J by 17 bases, with 17 bases between the two germline ends. The CDR3 DNA follows: TGCAGTGCTAGAGATCGGGGGGGGCAGATAATCCACTTT. This sequence encodes CSARDRGGQIIHF.